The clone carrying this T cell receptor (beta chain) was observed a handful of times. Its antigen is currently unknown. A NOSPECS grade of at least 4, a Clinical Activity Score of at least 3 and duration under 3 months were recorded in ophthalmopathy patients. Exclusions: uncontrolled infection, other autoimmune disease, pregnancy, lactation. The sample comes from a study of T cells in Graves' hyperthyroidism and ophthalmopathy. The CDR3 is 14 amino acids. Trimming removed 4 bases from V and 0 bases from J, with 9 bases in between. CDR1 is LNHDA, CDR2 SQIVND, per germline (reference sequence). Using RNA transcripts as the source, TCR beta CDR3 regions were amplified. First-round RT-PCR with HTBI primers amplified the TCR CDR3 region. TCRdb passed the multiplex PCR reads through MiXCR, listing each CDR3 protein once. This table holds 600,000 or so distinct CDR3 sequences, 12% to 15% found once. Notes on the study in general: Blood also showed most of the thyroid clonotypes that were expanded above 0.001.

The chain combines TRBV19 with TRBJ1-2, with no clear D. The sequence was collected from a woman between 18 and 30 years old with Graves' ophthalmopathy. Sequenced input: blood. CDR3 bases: TGTGCCAGTAGTACAACAACCCCTAACTATGGCTACACCTTC. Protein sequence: CASSTTTPNYGYTF.